This TCR beta chain was sequenced during a study of CD8+CD57+ T cells in acquired aplastic anemia. Study at large: The DNA of sorted CD4+ and CD8+ cells averaged 3.2 ug. Study outcomes and limitations: A significant difference in CD8+ Simpson's diversity between patients and controls was not found.

By flow cytometry, patients selected for sequencing had shown an expansion of CD8+CD57+ cells. Profiles of TCR beta VDJ and CDR3 were generated from a genomic DNA template. TCRdb re-called the reads through MiXCR, storing one row per CDR3 protein. The sample shows fewer than 250,000 distinct CDR3 sequences, around 45% of them seen only once. V lost 6 bases and J 7 bases, leaving 10 bases between the germline ends. CDR3 length: 11 residues. Details on this clonotype: Its antigen is unidentified.

The sample comprised sorted CD4+, CD8+, or CD8+CD57+ T cells (not recorded which) from PBMCs. This clonotype was obtained from a human donor with aplastic anemia. The chain couples TRBV12-3 or TRBV12-4 to TRBJ2-7; D remains unclear. The CDR3 spells CASSWGTEQYF. The DNA for the CDR3 is TGTGCCAGCAGCTGGGGAACGGAGCAGTACTTC.